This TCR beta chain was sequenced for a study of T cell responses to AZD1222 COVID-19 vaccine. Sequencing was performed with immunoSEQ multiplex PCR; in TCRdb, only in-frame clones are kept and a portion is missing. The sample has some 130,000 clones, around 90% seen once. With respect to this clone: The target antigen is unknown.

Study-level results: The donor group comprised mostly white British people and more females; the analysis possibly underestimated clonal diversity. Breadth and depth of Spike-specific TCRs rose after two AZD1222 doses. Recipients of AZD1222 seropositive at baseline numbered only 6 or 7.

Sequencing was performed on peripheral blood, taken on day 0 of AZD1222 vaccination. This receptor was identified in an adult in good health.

CDR3 loop: CASSPSPGLAGADTQYF. The CDR3 bases are TGTGCCAGCAGCCCATCCCCGGGACTAGCGGGAGCAGATACGCAGTATTTT. The rearrangement joins TRBV7-3 to TRBJ2-3; the match to TRBD2 covers 14 bases. The CDR3 covers 17 residues. Germline assignment: CDR1 SGHTA and CDR2 FQGTGA. The V gene end was trimmed by 5 bases and the J gene end by 4 bases; junction bases not matched to a gene: 8.